This T cell receptor beta chain was observed in a study of shared clonotypes between healthy human individuals. Background on the study: Per donor, three plates held CD4 naive cells, three held CD4 memory, two held CD8 naive and one held CD8 memory. Study-wide findings and caveats: Blood alone was sampled, and tissue repertoires likely differ. The low donor count limited represented genetic and exposure-history diversity.

Each sorted subset replicate got 200 ng genomic DNA, 25,000 to 35,000 genomes. Assay used: immunoSEQ multiplex PCR; TCRdb lists only in-frame clones, some missing. Here the sample spans approximately 2.1 million clones, approximately 93% being singletons. Trimming shortened V by 4 bases and J by 2 bases, and 15 bases separated the two germline ends. The germline V gene encodes CDR1 SGHRS and CDR2 YFSETQ. This CDR3 is 16 amino acids long. As regards this clone: Antigen: not known.

The sample consisted of naive CD4+ T cells from PBMCs. The subset here: CD45RA+ positively selected. V usage is TRBV5-1 and J usage is TRBJ1-4, with D possibly matching TRBD1 (5 bases). This sequence originates from a man between 18 and 29 years old in good health. Some clones in this sample may be carry-over from other donors' samples. CDR3 coding DNA: TGCGCCAGCAGCCGTTACCTTGGGGGGACTAATGAAAAACTGTTTTTT. Translated: CASSRYLGGTNEKLFF.